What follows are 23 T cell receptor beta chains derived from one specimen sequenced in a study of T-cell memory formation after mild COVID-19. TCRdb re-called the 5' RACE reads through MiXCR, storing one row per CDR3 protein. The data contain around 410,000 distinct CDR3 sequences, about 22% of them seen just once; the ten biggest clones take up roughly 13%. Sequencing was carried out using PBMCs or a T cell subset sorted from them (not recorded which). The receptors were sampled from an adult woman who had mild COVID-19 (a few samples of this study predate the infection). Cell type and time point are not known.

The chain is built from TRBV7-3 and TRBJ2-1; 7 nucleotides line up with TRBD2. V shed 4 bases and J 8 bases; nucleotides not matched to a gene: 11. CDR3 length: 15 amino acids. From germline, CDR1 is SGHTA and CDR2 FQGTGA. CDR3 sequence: CASSSGPGGDHEQFF. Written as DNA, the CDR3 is TGTGCCAGCAGCTCCGGACCTGGGGGGGACCATGAGCAGTTCTTC.

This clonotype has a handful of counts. CDR3 loop: CASSHQRGLSTDTQYF. Written as DNA, the CDR3 is TGTGCCAGCAGCCACCAGAGAGGGCTAAGCACAGATACGCAGTATTTT. The J gene is TRBJ2-3, the V gene TRBV11-3; possible D gene TRBD2, 5 bases. Trimming shortened V by 5 bases and J by 0 bases, and 15 bases separated the two germline ends. The germline V gene has CDR1 SGHNT and CDR2 YENEEA. The CDR3 covers 16 residues.

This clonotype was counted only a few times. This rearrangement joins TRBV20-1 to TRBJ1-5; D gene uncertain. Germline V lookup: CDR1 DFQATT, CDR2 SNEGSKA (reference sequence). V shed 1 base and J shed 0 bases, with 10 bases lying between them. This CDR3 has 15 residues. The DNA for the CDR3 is TGCAGTGCTAGAGGTCGACTCTATAGCAATCAGCCCCAGCATTTT. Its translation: CSARGRLYSNQPQHF.

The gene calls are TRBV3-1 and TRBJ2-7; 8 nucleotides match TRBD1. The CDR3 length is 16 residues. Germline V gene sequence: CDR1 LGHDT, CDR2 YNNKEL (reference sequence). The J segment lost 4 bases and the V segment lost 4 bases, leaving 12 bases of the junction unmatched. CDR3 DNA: TGTGCCAGCAGCCGCAAGGCCGGGACAGGAGGTTACGAGCAGTACTTC. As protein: CASSRKAGTGGYEQYF.

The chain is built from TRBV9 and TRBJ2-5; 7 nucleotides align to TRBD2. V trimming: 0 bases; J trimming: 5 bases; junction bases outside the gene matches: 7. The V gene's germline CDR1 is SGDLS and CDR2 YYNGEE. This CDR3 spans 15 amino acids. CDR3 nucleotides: TGTGCCAGCAGCGTAGGGGAGCGGGATAGGGAGACCCAGTACTTC. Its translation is CASSVGERDRETQYF. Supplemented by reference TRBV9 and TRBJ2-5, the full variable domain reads DSGVTQTPKHLITATGQRVTLRCSPRSGDLSVYWYQQSLDQGLQFLIQYYNGEERAKGNILERFSAQQFPDLHSELNLSSLELGDSALYFCASSVGERDRETQYFGPGTRLLVL.

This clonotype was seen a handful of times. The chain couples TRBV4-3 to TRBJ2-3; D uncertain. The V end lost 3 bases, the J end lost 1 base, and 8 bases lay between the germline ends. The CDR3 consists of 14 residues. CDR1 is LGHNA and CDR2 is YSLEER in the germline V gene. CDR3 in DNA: TGCGCCAGCAGCCATGATGTAGGCACAGATACGCAGTATTTT. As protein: CASSHDVGTDTQYF.

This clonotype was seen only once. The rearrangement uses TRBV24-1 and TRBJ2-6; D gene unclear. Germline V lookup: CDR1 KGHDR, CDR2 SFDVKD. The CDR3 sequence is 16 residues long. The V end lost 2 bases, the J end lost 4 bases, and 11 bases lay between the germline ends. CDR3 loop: CATSDSDVPGANVLTF. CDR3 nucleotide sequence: TGTGCCACCAGTGATTCGGACGTTCCCGGGGCCAACGTCCTGACTTTC.

The CDR3 region is CASSRTGQSNQPQHF. The CDR3 DNA reads TGTGCCAGCAGCAGAACAGGACAAAGCAATCAGCCCCAGCATTTT. The chain is built from TRBV7-9 and TRBJ1-5, with D tentatively TRBD1 (5 bases). The CDR3 extends over 15 amino acids. V was cut by 5 bases and J by 1 base, with 12 bases left in between. CDR1 is SEHNR and CDR2 is FQNEAQ in the germline V gene (reference sequence).

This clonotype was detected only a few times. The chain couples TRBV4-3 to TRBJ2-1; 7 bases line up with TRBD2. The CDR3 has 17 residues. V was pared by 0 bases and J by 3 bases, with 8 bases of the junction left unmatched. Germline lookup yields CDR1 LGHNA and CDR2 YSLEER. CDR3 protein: CASSQDFRVAGYNEQFF. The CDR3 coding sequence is TGCGCCAGCAGCCAAGATTTCAGGGTAGCGGGCTACAATGAGCAGTTCTTC.

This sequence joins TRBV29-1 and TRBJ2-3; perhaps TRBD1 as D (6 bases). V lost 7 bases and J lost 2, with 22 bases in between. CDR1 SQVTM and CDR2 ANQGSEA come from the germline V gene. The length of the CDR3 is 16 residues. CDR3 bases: TGCAGCGCCAAAAGTCAGGGCAGGGGATACACAGATACGCAGTATTTT. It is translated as CSAKSQGRGYTDTQYF.

This CDR3 is CASSVTSGGVSYNEQFF. CDR3 coding DNA: TGCGCCAGCAGCGTCACAAGCGGGGGGGTCTCCTACAATGAGCAGTTCTTC. V is TRBV4-3 and J is TRBJ2-1, with 10 bases lining up with TRBD2. Germline V gene sequence: CDR1 LGHNA, CDR2 YSLEER. The junction had 7 bases not matched to a gene; V was cut back by 5 bases and J by 0 bases. The CDR3 consists of 17 residues.

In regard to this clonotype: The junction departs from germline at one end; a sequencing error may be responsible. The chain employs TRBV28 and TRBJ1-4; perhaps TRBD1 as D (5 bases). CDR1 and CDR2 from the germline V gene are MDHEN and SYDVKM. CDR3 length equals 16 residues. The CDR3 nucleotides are TGTTCCAGCAGTTTAAACCCAGGGAGTACTAATGAAAAACTGTTTTTT. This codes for CSSSLNPGSTNEKLFF.

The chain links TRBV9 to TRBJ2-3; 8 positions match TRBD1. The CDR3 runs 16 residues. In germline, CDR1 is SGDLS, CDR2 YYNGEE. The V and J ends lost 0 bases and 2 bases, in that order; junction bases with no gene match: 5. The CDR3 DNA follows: TGTGCCAGCAGCGTAGGTTCGGACAGGGCCACAGATACGCAGTATTTT. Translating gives CASSVGSDRATDTQYF.

The CDR3 DNA follows: TGTGCCTCGTCGCCCGGAAGCACCCAAGAGACCCAGTACTTC. It codes for CASSPGSTQETQYF. The chain links TRBV5-5 to TRBJ2-5; D unclear. CDR1 is SGHKS and CDR2 is YYEKEE in the germline V gene (reference sequence). The V end was cut by 10 bases, the J end by 1 base, with 17 bases between. This CDR3 comprises 14 residues.

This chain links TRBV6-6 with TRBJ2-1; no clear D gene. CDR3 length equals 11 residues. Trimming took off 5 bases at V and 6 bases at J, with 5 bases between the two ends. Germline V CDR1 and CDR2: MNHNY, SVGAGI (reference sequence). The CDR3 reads CASSPPNEQFF. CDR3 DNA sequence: TGTGCCAGCAGTCCCCCCAATGAGCAGTTCTTC.

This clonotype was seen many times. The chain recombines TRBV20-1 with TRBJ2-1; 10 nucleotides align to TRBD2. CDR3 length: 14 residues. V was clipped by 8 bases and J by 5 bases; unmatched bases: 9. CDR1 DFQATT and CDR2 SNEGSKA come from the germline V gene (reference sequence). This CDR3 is CSPSNSGRDNEQFF. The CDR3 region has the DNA TGCAGTCCATCTAACAGCGGGAGGGACAATGAGCAGTTCTTC.

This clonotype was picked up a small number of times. The CDR3 DNA is TGCAGTGCTTCTGACAACAGGGGGCAGGACTATGGCTACACCTTC. Amino acid sequence: CSASDNRGQDYGYTF. The rearrangement links TRBV20-1 to TRBJ1-2; TRBD1 agrees at 9 bases. This CDR3 has 15 amino acids. The V gene's germline CDR1 is DFQATT and CDR2 SNEGSKA (reference sequence). V trimming: 5 bases; J trimming: 3 bases; junction bases outside the gene matches: 10.

Here the CDR3 reads CASSRNRETEAFF. Here the CDR3 DNA reads TGTGCCAGCTCAAGAAACAGGGAGACTGAAGCTTTCTTT. The chain links TRBV18 to TRBJ1-1; D is perhaps TRBD1 (6 bases). Germline V gene lookup returns CDR1 KGHSH and CDR2 LQKENI. V was pared by 5 bases and J by 5 bases, with 12 bases between. This CDR3 is 13 amino acids long.

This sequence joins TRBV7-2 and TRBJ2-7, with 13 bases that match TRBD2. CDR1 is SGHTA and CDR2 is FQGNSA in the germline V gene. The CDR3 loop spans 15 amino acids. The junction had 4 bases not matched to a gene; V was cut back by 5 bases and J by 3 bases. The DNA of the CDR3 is TGTGCCAGCAGCGTTGGGACTAGCGGGATCTACGAGCAGTACTTC. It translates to CASSVGTSGIYEQYF.

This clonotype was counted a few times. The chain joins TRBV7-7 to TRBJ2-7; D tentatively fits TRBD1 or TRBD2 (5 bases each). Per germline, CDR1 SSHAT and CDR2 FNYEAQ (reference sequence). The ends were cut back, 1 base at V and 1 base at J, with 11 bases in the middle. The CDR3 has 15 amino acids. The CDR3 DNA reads TGTGCCAGCAGCTTAGGAGAGGGGACGTCCTACGAGCAGTACTTC. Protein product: CASSLGEGTSYEQYF.

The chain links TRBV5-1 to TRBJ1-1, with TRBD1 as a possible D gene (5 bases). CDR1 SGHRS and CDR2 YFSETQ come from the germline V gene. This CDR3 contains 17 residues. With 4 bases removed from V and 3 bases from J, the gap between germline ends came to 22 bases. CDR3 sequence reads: CASSPGWGKGQYTEAFF. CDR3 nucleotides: TGCGCCAGCAGCCCCGGATGGGGGAAAGGCCAATACACTGAAGCTTTCTTT.

The DNA for the CDR3 is TGTGCCAGCAGCTTGAGAGGGGGCGTTTGGAATGAAAAACTGTTTTTT. It specifies CASSLRGGVWNEKLFF. The V and J genes are TRBV7-6 and TRBJ1-4; 7 bases agree with TRBD1. The CDR3 has 16 residues. CDR1 SGHVS and CDR2 FNYEAQ come from the germline V gene. J lost 5 bases, V lost 3 bases, and 9 bases had no gene match.

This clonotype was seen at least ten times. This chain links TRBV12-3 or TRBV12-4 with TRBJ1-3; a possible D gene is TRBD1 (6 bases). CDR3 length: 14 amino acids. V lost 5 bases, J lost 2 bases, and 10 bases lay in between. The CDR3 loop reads CASSQQGAGNTIYF. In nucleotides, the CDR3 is TGTGCCAGCAGTCAACAGGGAGCTGGAAACACCATATATTTT.